Following are 20 T cell receptor beta chains from one sample sequenced in a study of T cell responses to AZD1222 COVID-19 vaccine. The repertoire was sequenced with immunoSEQ multiplex PCR; TCRdb's copy has only in-frame clones and lacks some. The sample lists 100,000 to 150,000 clones, less than 95% seen once, with around 4.5% in the top ten. Specimen: peripheral blood, collected on day 0 of MenACWY control vaccination. Receptors originate from an adult in good health.

The V gene is TRBV19, the J gene TRBJ2-7, with D uncertain. Per germline, CDR1 LNHDA and CDR2 SQIVND (reference sequence). V dropped 3 bases and J dropped 0 bases, with 12 bases sitting between them. The CDR3 covers 15 residues. The CDR3 loop reads CASSIAGQGSYEQYF. DNA of the CDR3: TGTGCCAGTAGTATTGCTGGGCAAGGCTCCTACGAGCAGTACTTC. The full variable domain, completed using reference TRBV19 and TRBJ2-7, is DGGITQSPKYLFRKEGQNVTLSCEQNLNHDAMYWYRQDPGQGLRLIYYSQIVNDFQKGDIAEGYSVSREKKESFPLTVTSAQKNPTAFYLCASSIAGQGSYEQYFGPGTRLTVT.

The rearrangement joins TRBV7-9 to TRBJ2-4; TRBD1 aligns across 8 bases. CDR3 length equals 17 residues. Trimming removed 6 bases from V and 0 bases from J; junction bases left unmatched: 10. Germline loops: CDR1 SEHNR, CDR2 FQNEAQ (reference sequence). The CDR3 here is CASRSGTGDLAKNIQYF. For the CDR3, the DNA is TGTGCCAGCAGATCCGGGACAGGAGATTTAGCCAAAAACATTCAGTACTTC.

CDR3 nucleotide sequence: TGTGCCAGCAGCTTAGATTTGGAACAGGGGGGATCCTACAATGAGCAGTTCTTC. Protein product: CASSLDLEQGGSYNEQFF. The rearrangement uses TRBV11-2 and TRBJ2-1; TRBD1 matches at 8 bases. This CDR3 contains 18 residues. The germline gives CDR1 SGHAT, CDR2 FQNNGV. V gave up 0 bases and J gave up 1 base; unmatched junction bases: 8.

This rearrangement joins TRBV9 to TRBJ2-1; 7 bases fit TRBD2. J gave up 4 bases and V 0 bases, and 4 bases lay outside the gene matches. The germline gives CDR1 SGDLS, CDR2 YYNGEE. CDR3 length: 15 residues. The CDR3 region is CASSVGRGRYNEQFF. CDR3 nucleotide sequence: TGTGCCAGCAGCGTAGGGCGGGGGAGGTACAATGAGCAGTTCTTC.

V is TRBV11-2 and J is TRBJ1-2; D is unresolved. The CDR3 is 14 residues long. Trimming pared 4 bases from V and 3 bases from J, leaving 12 bases between. The germline V gene encodes CDR1 SGHAT and CDR2 FQNNGV. CDR3 in amino acids: CASSSPLRDYGYTF. The CDR3 bases are TGTGCCAGCAGCTCCCCGCTGAGGGACTATGGCTACACCTTC.

This clone was seen only once. The gene calls are TRBV5-1 and TRBJ2-3; TRBD2 matches 12 bases. This CDR3 has 15 amino acids. CDR1 and CDR2 (germline): SGHRS, YFSETQ. V shed 0 bases and J 7 bases; nucleotides not matched to a gene: 3. CDR3 bases: TGCGCCAGCAGCTTGGGACTAGCGGGAGCAAATACGCAGTATTTT. Protein: CASSLGLAGANTQYF.

On this clone itself: Mismatch with germline at one junction end may stem from a read error. The rearrangement joins TRBV2 to TRBJ2-5; the match to TRBD1 covers 7 bases. Germline values: CDR1 SNHLY, CDR2 FYNNEI. The CDR3 is made up of 15 amino acids. The DNA of the CDR3 is TGTGCCAGCAGCGACGGCCGGGACAGCCAAGAGATCCAGTACTTC. Translation: CASSDGRDSQEIQYF.

The chain uses TRBV2 and TRBJ1-4, with 8 bases aligning to TRBD1. This CDR3 is 15 amino acids long. The junction had 10 bases not matched to a gene; V was cut back by 6 bases and J by 7 bases. Germline lookup yields CDR1 SNHLY and CDR2 FYNNEI. This CDR3 reads CASSPDREGVEKLFF. CDR3 coding DNA: TGTGCCAGCAGCCCGGACAGGGAAGGCGTTGAAAAACTGTTTTTT.

The J gene is TRBJ2-3, the V gene TRBV29-1; either TRBD1 or TRBD2 may fit D (5 bases each). Trimming stripped 4 bases from V and 2 bases from J, with 10 bases between. The germline V gene encodes CDR1 SQVTM and CDR2 ANQGSEA. This CDR3 contains 13 residues. For the CDR3, the DNA is TGCAGCGTTGTGGGACCGCTCACAGATACGCAGTATTTT. Encoded protein: CSVVGPLTDTQYF.

The rearrangement joins TRBV7-2 to TRBJ2-3; 11 nucleotides agree with TRBD2. Germline V CDR1 and CDR2: SGHTA, FQGNSA. CDR3 length equals 18 residues. V trimming: 2 bases; J trimming: 5 bases; junction bases outside the gene matches: 12. The CDR3 loop reads CASSLSTGSGGALDTQYF. In DNA form, the CDR3 reads TGTGCCAGCAGCTTAAGTACCGGTAGCGGGGGGGCCTTAGATACGCAGTATTTT.

The rearrangement joins TRBV24-1 to TRBJ2-1, with 10 bases aligning to TRBD2. J lost 2 bases, V lost 0 bases, and 3 bases had no gene match. Per the germline V gene, CDR1 is KGHDR and CDR2 is SFDVKD. CDR3 length: 17 residues. The CDR3 spells CATSDLDSGGTYNEQFF. Written as DNA, the CDR3 is TGTGCCACCAGTGATTTGGATAGCGGGGGGACCTACAATGAGCAGTTCTTC.

This chain links TRBV11-2 with TRBJ1-5, with a tentative D call TRBD1 (5 bases). Germline-derived CDR1 and CDR2 are SGHAT and FQNNGV. V was trimmed by 3 bases and J by 4 bases, leaving 7 bases between them. This CDR3 contains 13 residues. The CDR3 reads CASSFGGNQPQHF. The CDR3 DNA follows: TGTGCCAGCAGCTTCGGGGGGAATCAGCCCCAGCATTTT.

The V and J genes are TRBV7-9 and TRBJ1-4; 8 bases are shared with TRBD1. V was clipped by 5 bases and J by 5 bases; unmatched bases: 7. CDR3 length: 15 amino acids. The germline CDR1 and CDR2 sequences are SEHNR and FQNEAQ (reference sequence). In DNA form, the CDR3 reads TGTGCCAGCAGCCCCCAGGGGGCGGTGAATGAAAAACTGTTTTTT. Protein sequence: CASSPQGAVNEKLFF.

The chain uses TRBV28 and TRBJ1-6; D not certain. V was shortened by 5 bases and J by 7 bases, with 21 bases between the two germline ends. This CDR3 has 17 residues. Germline CDR1 reads MDHEN; CDR2 reads SYDVKM. This CDR3 reads CASSTLQGLVGNSPLHF. The CDR3, as DNA: TGTGCCAGCAGTACCTTGCAAGGGCTTGTTGGGAATTCACCCCTCCACTTT.

The CDR3 protein is CASSLVSGLALYNEQFF. For the CDR3, the DNA is TGTGCCAGCAGCTTAGTCTCGGGGCTAGCCTTATACAATGAGCAGTTCTTC. This chain uses TRBV11-2 with TRBJ2-1; D is possibly TRBD1 or TRBD2 (5 bases each). With 1 base removed from V and 4 bases from J, the gap between germline ends came to 17 bases. CDR3 length equals 17 residues. Germline lookup yields CDR1 SGHAT and CDR2 FQNNGV.

This chain links TRBV11-2 with TRBJ2-4, with a tentative D call TRBD2 (7 bases). This CDR3 has 18 residues. Trimming cost V 0 bases and J 3 bases, with 18 bases left between them. Germline lookup yields CDR1 SGHAT and CDR2 FQNNGV. CDR3 region: CASSLDGRGARLKNIQYF. In DNA, the CDR3 is TGTGCCAGCAGCTTAGACGGTCGGGGGGCCAGACTCAAAAACATTCAGTACTTC.

The chain uses TRBV28 and TRBJ2-5; TRBD2 might be the D (6 bases). From germline, CDR1 is MDHEN and CDR2 SYDVKM. V lost 2 bases and J lost 2, with 15 bases in between. The CDR3 extends over 16 amino acids. The CDR3 sequence: CASSLGGKGPQETQYF. The CDR3 DNA reads as TGTGCCAGCAGTTTAGGGGGGAAAGGACCTCAAGAGACCCAGTACTTC.

The V call is TRBV5-4, the J call TRBJ1-3; D not certain. The CDR3 covers 14 residues. Germline CDR1 is SGHNT and CDR2 is YYREEE (reference sequence). Trimming left V 2 bases short and J 1 base short, with 7 bases between. The CDR3 sequence is CASSFGVSGNTIYF. In nucleotides, the CDR3 is TGTGCCAGCAGCTTCGGGGTTTCTGGAAACACCATATATTTT.

A note on this clone: Other DNA sequences in this specimen translate into the identical CDR3. The V call is TRBV19, the J call TRBJ1-3; TRBD1 aligns across 10 bases. J was trimmed by 0 bases and V by 6 bases; bases with no gene match: 2. The CDR3 is made up of 15 amino acids. Germline V gene data show CDR1 as LNHDA and CDR2 as SQIVND (reference sequence). The CDR3 protein is CASSGQGDSGNTIYF. In DNA form, the CDR3 reads TGTGCCAGTAGCGGACAGGGGGACTCTGGAAACACCATATATTTT.

The rearrangement joins TRBV27 to TRBJ2-7; D gene unclear. Trimming left V 4 bases short and J 0 bases short, with 7 bases between. Germline lookup yields CDR1 MNHEY and CDR2 SMNVEV (reference sequence). This CDR3 is built from 13 residues. CDR3 sequence (DNA): TGTGCCAGCAGTTGGTCGGTCTCCTACGAGCAGTACTTC. Translated: CASSWSVSYEQYF.